This TCR beta chain was documented in a study of blood T cell repertoires in COVID-19. Overall study: Sources were T cells, B-cell-depleted T cells, or PBMCs; the material itself was cDNA or gDNA.

Germline loops: CDR1 SGHRS, CDR2 YFSETQ. This CDR3 has 16 amino acids. Trimming cost V 6 bases and J 4 bases; bases outside gene matches: 15. Measured with immunoSEQ multiplex PCR; TCRdb has only the in-frame clones, and not every one. The sample yields approximately 300,000 clones, 80% to 90% seen once. The TCR originated in a man aged 18 to 30 who had recovered from COVID-19. Source material: peripheral blood. V is TRBV5-1 and J is TRBJ1-1; 7 nucleotides align to TRBD1. The CDR3 DNA follows: TGCGCCAGCAACAAAGGGGGCTCATTTTCGGGCACTGAAGCTTTCTTT. Residues: CASNKGGSFSGTEAFF.